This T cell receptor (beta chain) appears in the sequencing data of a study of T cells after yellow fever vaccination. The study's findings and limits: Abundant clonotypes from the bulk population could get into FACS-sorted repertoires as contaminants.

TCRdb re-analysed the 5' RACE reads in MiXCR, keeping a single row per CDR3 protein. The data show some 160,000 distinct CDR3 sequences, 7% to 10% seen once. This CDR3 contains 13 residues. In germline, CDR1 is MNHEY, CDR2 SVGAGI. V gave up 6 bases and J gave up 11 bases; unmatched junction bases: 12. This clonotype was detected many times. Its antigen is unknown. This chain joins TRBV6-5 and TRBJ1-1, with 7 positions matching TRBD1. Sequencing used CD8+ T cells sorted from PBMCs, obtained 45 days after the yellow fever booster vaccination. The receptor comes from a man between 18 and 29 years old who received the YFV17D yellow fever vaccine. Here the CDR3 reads CASSQGGSSQAFF. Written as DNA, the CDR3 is TGTGCCAGCAGCCAAGGGGGCTCTTCGCAGGCTTTCTTT.